The 18 T cell receptor beta chains below come from one sample, sequenced in a study of shared clonotypes between healthy human individuals. The data were produced by immunoSEQ multiplex PCR, yet TCRdb's version contains in-frame clones alone and is incomplete. The top ten hold 12% of the sample, which has 500,000 to 650,000 clones, around 81% seen once. The sample was PBMCs. These receptors were collected from a woman aged 40-49 years in good health. Some clones in this sample may be carry-over from other donors' samples.

The chain recombines TRBV5-1 with TRBJ1-4; the D is unclear. V shed 0 bases and J shed 0 bases, with 9 bases lying between them. This CDR3 is built from 16 residues. Germline assignment: CDR1 SGHRS and CDR2 YFSETQ. CDR3 sequence: CASSLDGTPTNEKLFF. CDR3 nucleotides: TGCGCCAGCAGCTTGGACGGCACTCCAACTAATGAAAAACTGTTTTTT.

The V gene is TRBV2, the J gene TRBJ2-7, with no clear D. Germline loops: CDR1 SNHLY, CDR2 FYNNEI. V was trimmed by 7 bases and J by 3 bases, leaving 19 bases between them. This CDR3 comprises 15 residues. For the CDR3, the DNA is TGTGCCAGCAAAACCTACCCTCTAAGGGTCTACGAGCAGTACTTC. Protein sequence: CASKTYPLRVYEQYF.

In DNA, the CDR3 is TGTGCCAGCAACAGCTACAATGAGCAGTTCTTC. Amino acids: CASNSYNEQFF. The chain employs TRBV28 and TRBJ2-1, with D unresolved. The CDR3 runs 11 residues. Looked up from germline, CDR1 is MDHEN and CDR2 is SYDVKM. Deletions cut 7 bases from V and 3 bases from J, with 4 bases between.

The V and J genes are TRBV9 and TRBJ2-7; 10 nucleotides line up with TRBD1. V shed 3 bases, J shed 1 base, and the junction held 4 bases outside the gene matches. This CDR3 has 15 residues. Per the germline V gene, CDR1 is SGDLS and CDR2 is YYNGEE. The CDR3 spells CASSAGQGMSYEQYF. CDR3 nucleotide sequence: TGTGCCAGCAGCGCGGGACAGGGGATGTCCTACGAGCAGTACTTC.

V usage is TRBV5-1 and J usage is TRBJ2-1; 7 bases agree with TRBD1. The V gene's germline CDR1 is SGHRS and CDR2 YFSETQ. The J segment lost 8 bases and the V segment lost 3 bases, leaving 11 bases of the junction unmatched. The CDR3 is 15 amino acids. Here the CDR3 reads CASSSQGPQAHEQFF. The CDR3 DNA is TGCGCCAGCAGCTCACAGGGGCCGCAAGCCCATGAGCAGTTCTTC.

This sequence joins TRBV7-2 and TRBJ2-2; TRBD2 might be the D (5 bases). The germline V gene encodes CDR1 SGHTA and CDR2 FQGNSA. This CDR3 has 13 residues. The V gene lost 4 bases and the J gene lost 8 bases, with 11 bases spanning the gap. This chain's CDR3 is CASSSPRVGELFF. CDR3 nucleotides: TGTGCCAGCAGCTCCCCGCGGGTTGGGGAGCTGTTTTTT. The full variable domain, with the rest looked up from reference TRBV7-2 and TRBJ2-2, is GAGVSQSPSNKVTEKGKDVELRCDPISGHTALYWYRQSLGQGLEFLIYFQGNSAPDKSGLPSDRFSAERTGGSVSTLTIQRTQQEDSAVYLCASSSPRVGELFFGEGSRLTVL.

This clone was seen a handful of times. This chain links TRBV27 with TRBJ1-4; D remains ambiguous. The germline V gene has CDR1 MNHEY and CDR2 SMNVEV (reference sequence). V lost 5 bases and J 4 bases, leaving 17 bases between the germline ends. CDR3 length equals 16 residues. Here the CDR3 reads CASSRGSPTVNEKLFF. The CDR3 bases are TGTGCCAGCAGTCGGGGATCGCCGACCGTTAATGAAAAACTGTTTTTT.

In this sample, this clone turned up a few times. The chain has TRBV29-1 and TRBJ2-5; the D is unclear. V dropped 5 bases and J dropped 2 bases, with 9 bases sitting between them. The germline V gene encodes CDR1 SQVTM and CDR2 ANQGSEA. CDR3 length: 12 amino acids. CDR3 bases: TGCAGCGTTATTCCAAGTCAAGAGACCCAGTACTTC. Translating it yields CSVIPSQETQYF.

This rearrangement joins TRBV5-6 to TRBJ2-5; no definite D call. Germline lookup yields CDR1 SGHDT and CDR2 YYEEEE. V was trimmed by 1 base and J by 0 bases, leaving 4 bases between them. The CDR3 totals 13 residues. The CDR3 coding sequence is TGTGCCAGCAGCTTGAAGAACCAAGAGACCCAGTACTTC. Translating it yields CASSLKNQETQYF.

The CDR3 DNA follows: TGTGCCAGCTCACCGATCCGACAGGGGGCAACTAATGAAAAACTGTTTTTT. This sequence encodes CASSPIRQGATNEKLFF. This sequence joins TRBV18 and TRBJ1-4; TRBD1 matches at 9 bases. The CDR3 consists of 17 residues. Unmatched junction bases numbered 5, after V lost 3 bases and J lost 0 bases. Germline V gene lookup returns CDR1 KGHSH and CDR2 LQKENI.

V is TRBV20-1 and J is TRBJ1-1; no clear D gene. CDR1 DFQATT and CDR2 SNEGSKA come from the germline V gene (reference sequence). CDR3 length equals 11 residues. The V gene lost 3 bases and the J gene lost 3 bases, with 5 bases spanning the gap. CDR3: CSASGYTEAFF. The CDR3 coding sequence is TGCAGTGCTAGTGGGTACACTGAAGCTTTCTTT.

The chain recombines TRBV7-9 with TRBJ2-3; D call uncertain. V was pared by 3 bases and J by 3 bases, with 10 bases between. Germline-derived CDR1 and CDR2 are SEHNR and FQNEAQ (reference sequence). CDR3 length equals 14 residues. CDR3 sequence (DNA): TGTGCCAGCAGCTTGGTCGAAGGGACAGATACGCAGTATTTT. Its protein product is CASSLVEGTDTQYF.

The chain couples TRBV7-9 to TRBJ2-3; the match to TRBD2 covers 10 bases. Germline lookup yields CDR1 SEHNR and CDR2 FQNEAQ (reference sequence). The trim removed 1 base at V and 2 bases at J, leaving 9 bases unmatched. The CDR3 runs 18 residues. CDR3 nucleotides: TGTGCCAGCAGCTTAGGAAGTAGCGGGAGGCCCCACACAGATACGCAGTATTTT. It is translated as CASSLGSSGRPHTDTQYF. The variable domain in full, with the rest retrieved from reference TRBV7-9 and TRBJ2-3, is DTGVSQNPRHKITKRGQNVTFRCDPISEHNRLYWYRQTLGQGPEFLTYFQNEAQLEKSRLLSDRFSAERPKGSFSTLEIQRTEQGDSAMYLCASSLGSSGRPHTDTQYFGPGTRLTVL.

This clone has just a few counts. The DNA for the CDR3 is TGCGCCAGCAGCTTGGATCCCGCAGGGGGTTATGGCTACACCTTC. Translated, it gives CASSLDPAGGYGYTF. The V call is TRBV5-1, the J call TRBJ1-2, with 7 bases fitting TRBD1. The junction had 7 bases not matched to a gene; V was cut back by 0 bases and J by 5 bases. The CDR3 length is 15 residues. The V gene's germline CDR1 is SGHRS and CDR2 YFSETQ.

This clone was detected a few times. The gene calls are TRBV5-4 and TRBJ2-1, with 10 bases lining up with TRBD1. Germline V gene data show CDR1 as SGHNT and CDR2 as YYREEE (reference sequence). After removal of 7 bases from V and 8 bases from J, the junction contained 12 bases not matched to a gene. CDR3 length: 15 amino acids. CDR3 in DNA: TGTGCCAGCCCCTCAACCGGGACAGGGGCCCATGAGCAGTTCTTC. Its protein is CASPSTGTGAHEQFF.

The chain is built from TRBV9 and TRBJ2-1; 13 bases line up with TRBD2. J was trimmed by 8 bases and V by 3 bases; bases with no gene match: 5. Germline-derived CDR1 and CDR2 are SGDLS and YYNGEE. The CDR3 has 15 amino acids. CDR3 amino acids: CASSAGLAGVYEQFF. The CDR3 DNA reads TGTGCCAGCAGCGCCGGACTAGCGGGAGTCTATGAGCAGTTCTTC.

The V gene is TRBV5-1, the J gene TRBJ1-3; TRBD1 matches at 7 bases. The trim removed 4 bases at V and 4 bases at J, leaving 5 bases unmatched. The CDR3 has 14 amino acids. Per the germline V gene, CDR1 is SGHRS and CDR2 is YFSETQ. The CDR3 coding sequence is TGCGCCAGCAGCCAGACAGGGCCCGGAAACACCATATATTTT. Its translation is CASSQTGPGNTIYF.

Written as DNA, the CDR3 is TGTGCCAGCTCACCACGCGCTAGCGGGGCTGGGAATGAGCAGTTCTTC. It codes for CASSPRASGAGNEQFF. This chain links TRBV18 with TRBJ2-1, with 9 nucleotides matching TRBD2. The CDR3 is 16 residues long. Germline loops: CDR1 KGHSH, CDR2 LQKENI. V lost 1 base, J lost 7 bases, and 8 bases stayed unmatched.